A single sample gave rise to the 10 T cell receptor beta chains below, sequenced in a study of regulatory T cells in long-lasting Graves disease. Building of the TCR beta libraries involved iRepertoire HTBI primers and Arm-PCR of CDR3 regions. MiXCR was run by TCRdb on the multiplex PCR reads, yielding one entry per CDR3 protein. The sample lists around 460,000 distinct CDR3 sequences; 11% to 15% were seen once. Stated time point: newly diagnosed GD, antithyroid drugs for less than 3 months. Following extraction of RNA from PBMCs, that RNA was used to make the TCR library. Separately, the same data were catalogued under a study of T cells in Graves' hyperthyroidism and ophthalmopathy.

This material consisted of peripheral blood mononuclear cells (PBMCs), taken at new diagnosis, from a patient treated with antithyroid drugs. These receptors all stem from a woman aged 45 to 65 with Graves disease.

The chain has TRBV10-3 and TRBJ2-7, with D unclear. CDR3 size: 15 residues. Trimming stripped 0 bases from V and 1 base from J, with 10 bases between. The germline CDR1 and CDR2 sequences are ENHRY and SYGVKD. CDR3 sequence: CAISESRDLSYEQYF. CDR3 bases: TGTGCCATCAGTGAGTCGAGAGACTTATCCTACGAGCAGTACTTC.

This clonotype showed up many times. Here the CDR3 DNA reads TGTGCCAGCACCCCCCCGCGGGGCGCCAAAGAGACCCAGTACTTC. Residues: CASTPPRGAKETQYF. This sequence joins TRBV28 and TRBJ2-5; a possible D gene is TRBD2 (6 bases). V lost 7 bases and J 3 bases, leaving 18 bases between the germline ends. There are 15 residues in the CDR3. Germline CDR1 and CDR2: MDHEN and SYDVKM.

The table lists this clonotype with a few counts. The rearrangement joins TRBV19 to TRBJ2-3; 9 positions agree with TRBD2. Germline values: CDR1 LNHDA, CDR2 SQIVND (reference sequence). The CDR3 consists of 15 residues. Trimming at V came to 4 bases and at J to 6 bases, leaving 8 bases not matched to a gene. Here the CDR3 DNA reads TGTGCCAGTAGTAATAGCGGGAGCGGCGGGGATACGCAGTATTTT. Translated, it gives CASSNSGSGGDTQYF.

This clonotype occurred many times. The chain recombines TRBV11-2 with TRBJ2-7; 8 bases agree with TRBD1. V lost 2 bases and J lost 7; bases outside the gene matches: 7. Germline CDR1 is SGHAT and CDR2 is FQNNGV. CDR3 size: 14 residues. CDR3 in DNA: TGTGCCAGCAGCTTAATCAGGGGGCGTCGAGAGCAGTACTTC. This codes for CASSLIRGRREQYF.

This clonotype has a count of ten or more. This chain joins TRBV28 and TRBJ2-1; no definite D call. The CDR3 consists of 11 residues. V was clipped by 3 bases and J by 10 bases, with 7 bases between them. Germline loops: CDR1 MDHEN, CDR2 SYDVKM. CDR3 nucleotides: TGTGCCAGCAGTTTGTCCCGAGAGCAGTTCTTC. Translation: CASSLSREQFF.

This clonotype was observed at least ten times. This rearrangement joins TRBV6-1 to TRBJ1-1, with D hard to call. The germline CDR1 and CDR2 sequences are MNHNS and SASEGT. The CDR3 sequence is 11 residues long. Trimming stripped 7 bases from V and 1 base from J, with 4 bases between. In nucleotides, the CDR3 is TGTGCCAGCACAACGAACACTGAAGCTTTCTTT. Translation: CASTTNTEAFF.

The rearrangement uses TRBV9 and TRBJ2-2; 10 nucleotides match TRBD2. Trimming took 2 bases from V and 5 from J; bases not matched to a gene: 9. The CDR3 has 17 amino acids. CDR1 and CDR2 from the germline V gene are SGDLS and YYNGEE. This CDR3 is CASSVGLAGVLTGELFF. The CDR3 region has the DNA TGTGCCAGCAGCGTTGGGCTAGCGGGAGTTCTGACCGGGGAGCTGTTTTTT.

The chain joins TRBV13 to TRBJ2-7, with a tentative D call TRBD2 (6 bases). This CDR3 is 15 amino acids long. V lost 4 bases, J lost 9 bases, and 22 bases lay in between. Germline lookup yields CDR1 PRHDT and CDR2 FYEKMQ (reference sequence). CDR3 sequence reads: CASSSGVSGTTGQYF. CDR3 coding DNA: TGTGCCAGCAGCTCCGGTGTTAGCGGTACTACGGGGCAGTACTTC. The whole variable domain, remainder taken from reference TRBV13 and TRBJ2-7, is AAGVIQSPRHLIKEKRETATLKCYPIPRHDTVYWYQQGPGQDPQFLISFYEKMQSDKGSIPDRFSAQQFSDYHSELNMSSLELGDSALYFCASSSGVSGTTGQYFGPGTRLTVT.

The table lists this clonotype with many counts. In DNA, the CDR3 is TGTGCCAGCAGGGTGAGCAATCAGCCCCAGCATTTT. The encoded protein is CASRVSNQPQHF. The chain recombines TRBV28 with TRBJ1-5; D is unresolved. The CDR3 runs to 12 residues. V was trimmed by 6 bases and J by 1 base, leaving 4 bases between them. Germline lookup yields CDR1 MDHEN and CDR2 SYDVKM.

This chain links TRBV6-1 with TRBJ2-7, with 10 bases lining up with TRBD2. Germline lookup yields CDR1 MNHNS and CDR2 SASEGT. This CDR3 has 15 amino acids. Unmatched junction bases numbered 13, after V lost 8 bases and J lost 6 bases. CDR3 residues: CASGISSGSYVEQYF. CDR3 coding DNA: TGTGCCAGCGGTATATCTAGCGGGAGCTACGTCGAGCAGTACTTC.